This T cell receptor beta chain was retrieved from a study of Ad26.COV2.S vaccination and SARS-CoV-2 variants. Study background: Doses of Ad26.COV2.S were injected into muscle once or twice, 56 days apart.

Some clones are missing from TCRdb's copy, which holds only in-frame ones; the method was immunoSEQ multiplex PCR. The sample gives about 390,000 clones, roughly nine tenths of which show up once; 3.5% is in the top ten. Trimming cost V 0 bases and J 0 bases, with 11 bases left between them. The CDR3 spans 17 residues. In germline, CDR1 is SGHDN, CDR2 FVKESK. Treatment defined: roughly 19 received Ad26.COV2.S at low or high dose, single or two shots; about 5 received placebo; per-sample allocation not given. Day 63 after the first injection of vaccine or placebo was the sampling time. Sample: peripheral blood, taken in a trial of Ad26.COV2.S vaccine versus placebo. The V call is TRBV14, the J call TRBJ1-4; D perhaps matches TRBD1 (5 bases). The receptor was isolated from a person aged 18-60 years who received the Ad26.COV2.S COVID-19 vaccine or a placebo. CDR3 residues: CASSQEQGLTTNEKLFF. DNA of the CDR3: TGTGCCAGCAGCCAAGAGCAGGGACTTACAACTAATGAAAAACTGTTTTTT.